These 15 T cell receptor beta chains originate from one sample sequenced in a study of cytomegalovirus exposure and HLA in healthy donors (dated by TCRdb to the late 2010s). To prepare the library, the immunoSEQ multiplex PCR assay was applied. TCRdb retrieved this table from immuneACCESS and kept in-frame rearrangements only. Not all clones are present; in checked studies, unresolved V genes account for under half, and no reason is known for the remainder. This sample gives around 150,000 clones in total; 70% to 85% of them show up just once. The ten largest clones capture 25% to 30% of the sample. The sample was PBMCs. The receptor source for this set is a man younger than 45 in good health and CMV-seropositive.

This clone was recorded once. The rearrangement uses TRBV11-2 and TRBJ2-7; D is possibly TRBD2 (7 bases). The CDR3 has 14 amino acids. Germline assignment: CDR1 SGHAT and CDR2 FQNNGV. V lost 7 bases and J 3 bases, leaving 16 bases between the germline ends. The CDR3 is CASMPRRGGYEQYF. CDR3 bases: TGTGCCAGCATGCCCCGAAGGGGGGGCTACGAGCAGTACTTC.

This chain joins TRBV6-4 and TRBJ2-5, with 13 bases lining up with TRBD2. This CDR3 is 15 amino acids long. The germline CDR1 and CDR2 sequences are MRHNA and SNTAGT. After removal of 5 bases from V and 2 bases from J, the junction contained 2 bases not matched to a gene. This CDR3 reads CASSTLAGGQETQYF. CDR3 DNA: TGTGCCAGCAGTACACTAGCGGGGGGGCAAGAGACCCAGTACTTC.

Concerning this clone: A read error may explain this, as a much larger clone is one base away. The rearrangement links TRBV6-4 to TRBJ2-7; 11 bases agree with TRBD1. The V segment lost 4 bases and the J segment 6 bases; nucleotides outside the gene matches: 5. The CDR3 covers 14 residues. Germline CDR1 and CDR2: MRHNA and SNTAGT. CDR3 in amino acids: CASSAAGTGGEQYF. The CDR3 DNA is TGTGCCAGCAGTGCAGCCGGGACAGGGGGCGAGCAGTACTTC.

The CDR3 loop is CASSVEGAGGTQYF. CDR3 nucleotide sequence: TGTGCCAGCAGCGTAGAAGGGGCGGGGGGGACCCAGTACTTC. The chain joins TRBV9 to TRBJ2-5; 8 bases match TRBD2. The CDR3 has 14 residues. Germline V lookup: CDR1 SGDLS, CDR2 YYNGEE. Losses at the gene ends were 0 bases for V and 7 bases for J; bases not matched to a gene: 5.

This clone was recorded once. This chain connects TRBV14 to TRBJ2-7; TRBD2 aligns across 14 bases. The germline V gene encodes CDR1 SGHDN and CDR2 FVKESK. Trimming at V came to 0 bases and at J to 0 bases, leaving 7 bases not matched to a gene. The CDR3 is made up of 19 amino acids. CDR3: CASSQESGLAGVGSYEQYF. The CDR3 DNA reads as TGTGCCAGCAGCCAAGAGTCGGGACTAGCGGGAGTCGGCTCCTACGAGCAGTACTTC.

J is TRBJ2-1 and V is TRBV5-6, with 9 positions matching TRBD2. With V trimmed by 4 bases and J by 5 bases, 4 bases remained unmatched. The CDR3 consists of 14 residues. The V gene's germline CDR1 is SGHDT and CDR2 YYEEEE. The CDR3 DNA reads TGTGCCAGCAGCCTGGGGACTAGCCACAATGAGCAGTTCTTC. Its translation is CASSLGTSHNEQFF.

V gene TRBV5-4 combines with J gene TRBJ2-1; 8 bases agree with TRBD2. The CDR3 totals 15 residues. V trimming: 1 base; J trimming: 2 bases; junction bases outside the gene matches: 2. Germline CDR1 SGHNT, CDR2 YYREEE (reference sequence). The CDR3 region is CASSLTSGTYNEQFF. The CDR3 DNA reads TGTGCCAGCAGCTTGACTAGCGGCACCTACAATGAGCAGTTCTTC.

The gene calls are TRBV5-6 and TRBJ2-5; TRBD2 matches 13 bases. Germline assignment: CDR1 SGHDT and CDR2 YYEEEE. The V and J ends lost 4 bases and 4 bases, in that order; junction bases with no gene match: 7. The CDR3 sequence is 16 residues long. The CDR3 sequence is CASSPGLAGVPETQYF. The CDR3 DNA reads as TGTGCCAGCAGCCCCGGACTAGCGGGAGTACCAGAGACCCAGTACTTC.

The gene calls are TRBV4-1 and TRBJ1-1; 10 nucleotides match TRBD1. The J segment lost 1 base and the V segment lost 4 bases, leaving 12 bases of the junction unmatched. The CDR3 has 18 residues. Germline CDR1 MGHRA, CDR2 YSYEKL. This CDR3 is CASSLTPRDRGRNTEAFF. The CDR3 coding sequence is TGCGCCAGCAGCCTCACCCCCCGGGACAGGGGACGGAACACTGAAGCTTTCTTT.

This clone was observed at least ten times. The J gene is TRBJ1-5, the V gene TRBV13; D call uncertain. The germline V gene encodes CDR1 PRHDT and CDR2 FYEKMQ (reference sequence). CDR3 length equals 12 residues. The V end was cut by 1 base, the J end by 7 bases, with 5 bases between. CDR3 nucleotide sequence: TGTGCCAGCAGCTTAGCAGGACAGCCCCAGCATTTT. Protein sequence: CASSLAGQPQHF. Looking up the rest from reference TRBV13 and TRBJ1-5 gives the full variable domain: AAGVIQSPRHLIKEKRETATLKCYPIPRHDTVYWYQQGPGQDPQFLISFYEKMQSDKGSIPDRFSAQQFSDYHSELNMSSLELGDSALYFCASSLAGQPQHFGDGTRLSIL.

The sample holds many counts of this clone. CDR3 coding DNA: TGTGCCAGCAGGTATCCCCAGGGGACCTGGTATGGCTACACCTTC. Protein sequence: CASRYPQGTWYGYTF. The chain uses TRBV7-2 and TRBJ1-2, with D possibly TRBD1 on 6 matching bases. This CDR3 is 15 amino acids long. The V and J ends lost 6 bases and 5 bases respectively, with 19 bases between them. The V gene's germline CDR1 is SGHTA and CDR2 FQGNSA.

The gene calls are TRBV7-8 and TRBJ2-7; 7 positions match TRBD2. V dropped 3 bases and J dropped 0; count of bases not matched to a gene: 8. The CDR3 spans 16 residues. Per the germline V gene, CDR1 is SGHVS and CDR2 is FQNEAQ. The CDR3 protein is CASSFALAVSSYEQYF. CDR3 nucleotides: TGTGCCAGCAGCTTCGCTCTAGCGGTAAGCTCCTACGAGCAGTACTTC.

The genes are TRBV9 and TRBJ2-1, with 10 bases that match TRBD1. This CDR3 is built from 16 residues. CDR1 and CDR2 from the germline V gene are SGDLS and YYNGEE. Trimming took 0 bases from V and 9 from J; bases not matched to a gene: 9. CDR3 sequence: CASSVEVGTGVGEQFF. The CDR3 nucleotides read TGTGCCAGCAGCGTAGAGGTCGGGACAGGGGTTGGTGAGCAGTTCTTC.

This clone was recorded at least ten times. V gene TRBV4-2 combines with J gene TRBJ1-6, with a tentative D call TRBD1 (5 bases). Between the trimmed V and J ends, which lost 0 bases and 5 bases, there was a span of 11 bases. The CDR3 contains 16 residues. Germline loops: CDR1 LGHNA, CDR2 YNFKEQ. CDR3 amino acids: CASSQEIRVDNSPLHF. DNA of the CDR3: TGTGCCAGCAGCCAAGAGATCAGGGTCGATAATTCACCCCTCCACTTT.

The chain joins TRBV5-6 to TRBJ2-1; 13 bases are a match to TRBD2. Per the germline V gene, CDR1 is SGHDT and CDR2 is YYEEEE. V lost 5 bases and J lost 8; bases outside the gene matches: 10. This CDR3 comprises 16 residues. CDR3 protein: CASSIGTSGDFDEQFF. CDR3 in DNA: TGTGCCAGCAGTATAGGGACTAGCGGGGATTTCGATGAGCAGTTCTTC.